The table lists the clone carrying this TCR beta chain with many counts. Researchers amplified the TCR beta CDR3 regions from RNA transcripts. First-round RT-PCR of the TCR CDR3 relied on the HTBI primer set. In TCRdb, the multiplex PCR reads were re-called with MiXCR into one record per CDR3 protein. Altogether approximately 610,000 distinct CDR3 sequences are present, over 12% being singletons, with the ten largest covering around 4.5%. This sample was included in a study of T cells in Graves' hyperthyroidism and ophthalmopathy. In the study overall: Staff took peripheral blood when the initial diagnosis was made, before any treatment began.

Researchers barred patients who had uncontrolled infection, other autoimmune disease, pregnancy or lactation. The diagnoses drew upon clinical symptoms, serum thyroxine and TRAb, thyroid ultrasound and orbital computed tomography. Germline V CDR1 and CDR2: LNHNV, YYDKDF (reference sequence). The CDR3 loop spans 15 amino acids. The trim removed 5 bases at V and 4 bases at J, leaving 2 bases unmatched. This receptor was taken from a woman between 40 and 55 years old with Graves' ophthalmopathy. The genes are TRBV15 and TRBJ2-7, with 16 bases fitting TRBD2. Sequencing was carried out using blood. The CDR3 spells CATSGGLAGGYEQYF. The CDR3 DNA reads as TGTGCCACCAGCGGGGGACTAGCGGGGGGGTACGAGCAGTACTTC.